A single sample is the source of the 28 T cell receptor beta chains below, sequenced in a study of blood T cell repertoires in COVID-19. Clones were read by immunoSEQ multiplex PCR, and TCRdb kept only the in-frame ones, dropping some. The data hold fewer than 150,000 clones, with around 84% observed a single time. The sequenced sample consisted of peripheral blood. These receptors originate from a human donor in a cohort sampled during active COVID-19.

The chain uses TRBV7-9 and TRBJ2-2, with D perhaps matching TRBD1 (6 bases). Looked up from germline, CDR1 is SEHNR and CDR2 is FQNEAQ (reference sequence). CDR3 length: 15 residues. Between the trimmed V and J ends, which lost 5 bases and 4 bases, there was a span of 14 bases. The CDR3 here is CASSRTALGTGELFF. The CDR3 DNA reads TGTGCCAGCAGCCGGACAGCCCTGGGCACCGGGGAGCTGTTTTTT.

The V gene is TRBV6-2 or TRBV6-3, the J gene TRBJ1-6; no definite D call. Germline values: CDR1 MNHEY, CDR2 SVGEGT. There are 12 residues in the CDR3. Trimming cost V 5 bases and J 9 bases, with 8 bases left between them. For the CDR3, the DNA is TGTGCCAGCAGTCCACATGTTTCACCCCTCCACTTT. Its protein is CASSPHVSPLHF.

This rearrangement joins TRBV19 to TRBJ1-1; D unresolved. Germline V CDR1 and CDR2: LNHDA, SQIVND (reference sequence). Trimming shortened V by 8 bases and J by 0 bases, and 13 bases separated the two germline ends. The CDR3 is 14 residues long. DNA for the CDR3: TGTGCCAGTTCTCCCAGAGGCTTGAACACTGAAGCTTTCTTT. This translates into CASSPRGLNTEAFF.

The rearrangement links TRBV3-1 (or the pseudogene TRBV3-2) to TRBJ2-1, with 12 bases that match TRBD2. Germline V gene data show CDR1 as LGHDT and CDR2 as YNNKEL (reference sequence). The CDR3 contains 16 residues. With V trimmed by 2 bases and J by 5 bases, 4 bases remained unmatched. The CDR3 DNA reads TGTGCCAGCAGCCAACTGACTAGCGGGGGTGACAATGAGCAGTTCTTC. Translating it yields CASSQLTSGGDNEQFF.

V and J are TRBV5-1 and TRBJ1-3; no definite D call. V lost 4 bases and J 3 bases, leaving 8 bases between the germline ends. The CDR3 covers 13 residues. CDR1 and CDR2 (germline): SGHRS, YFSETQ. In DNA form, the CDR3 reads TGCGCCAGCAGCGGGCAAAATGGAAACACCATATATTTT. Translating gives CASSGQNGNTIYF.

Here the CDR3 DNA reads TGTGCCAGCAGTTTAGGCCAGGGGGGCAATGAGCAGTTCTTC. Its translation is CASSLGQGGNEQFF. V and J are TRBV27 and TRBJ2-1; possible D gene TRBD1, 7 bases. The CDR3 length is 14 residues. Germline lookup yields CDR1 MNHEY and CDR2 SMNVEV (reference sequence). V lost 2 bases, J lost 6 bases, and 11 bases lay in between.

The chain uses TRBV2 and TRBJ2-2, with D hard to call. Between the trimmed V and J ends, which lost 4 bases and 10 bases, there was a span of 10 bases. Per germline, CDR1 SNHLY and CDR2 FYNNEI. This CDR3 spans 12 amino acids. CDR3 protein: CASSVGAEELFF. The DNA for the CDR3 is TGTGCCAGCAGTGTCGGAGCCGAGGAGCTGTTTTTT.

The rearrangement links TRBV4-1 to TRBJ2-2, with D perhaps TRBD2 (6 bases). CDR3 size: 17 residues. Germline loops: CDR1 MGHRA, CDR2 YSYEKL. V dropped 0 bases and J dropped 5 bases, with 16 bases sitting between them. Here the CDR3 DNA reads TGCGCCAGCAGCCAAGATGACGGGGGACTCGGGACCGGGGAGCTGTTTTTT. Amino acids: CASSQDDGGLGTGELFF.

This chain links TRBV6-1 with TRBJ2-4; 8 bases are shared with TRBD1. This CDR3 has 16 residues. Germline V gene lookup returns CDR1 MNHNS and CDR2 SASEGT. V lost 1 base, J lost 1 base, and 3 bases stayed unmatched. For the CDR3, the DNA is TGTGCCAGCAGTGAAGTTCAGGGGGCGGCCAAAAACATTCAGTACTTC. Its translation is CASSEVQGAAKNIQYF.

The chain recombines TRBV5-1 with TRBJ1-1; 11 bases map to TRBD1. J was trimmed by 6 bases and V by 4 bases; bases with no gene match: 5. Germline V CDR1 and CDR2: SGHRS, YFSETQ. The CDR3 totals 14 residues. The CDR3 DNA reads TGCGCCAGCAGCAGGACAGGGGGCGAACCTGAAGCTTTCTTT. Its translation is CASSRTGGEPEAFF.

The chain combines TRBV5-1 with TRBJ1-3; a possible D gene is TRBD1 (6 bases). V was trimmed by 0 bases and J by 0 bases, leaving 10 bases between them. Looked up from germline, CDR1 is SGHRS and CDR2 is YFSETQ. The CDR3 covers 16 residues. The CDR3 is CASSLEGGHSGNTIYF. In nucleotides, the CDR3 is TGCGCCAGCAGCTTGGAGGGGGGGCACTCTGGAAACACCATATATTTT.

A few counts support this clone. V and J are TRBV7-2 and TRBJ1-5; tentative D call: TRBD1 (6 bases). The CDR3 runs 14 residues. Looked up from germline, CDR1 is SGHTA and CDR2 is FQGNSA. Trimming pared 10 bases from V and 4 bases from J, leaving 17 bases between. The CDR3 sequence: CATSGGLWNQPQHF. DNA for the CDR3: TGTGCCACCTCCGGGGGGCTTTGGAATCAGCCCCAGCATTTT.

The chain joins TRBV5-1 to TRBJ2-3; 7 bases line up with TRBD1. The CDR3 loop spans 15 amino acids. Germline V gene lookup returns CDR1 SGHRS and CDR2 YFSETQ. V was clipped by 4 bases and J by 2 bases; unmatched bases: 7. The CDR3 region is CASSPGQVSTDTQYF. The CDR3 nucleotides are TGCGCCAGCAGCCCCGGACAGGTTTCCACAGATACGCAGTATTTT. Variable domain in full (rest from reference TRBV5-1 and TRBJ2-3): KAGVTQTPRYLIKTRGQQVTLSCSPISGHRSVSWYQQTPGQGLQFLFEYFSETQRNKGNFPGRFSGRQFSNSRSEMNVSTLELGDSALYLCASSPGQVSTDTQYFGPGTRLTVL.

The chain links TRBV5-6 to TRBJ2-7; a possible D gene is TRBD1 (6 bases). The CDR3 loop spans 16 amino acids. Germline values: CDR1 SGHDT, CDR2 YYEEEE. Trimming left V 2 bases short and J 6 bases short, with 21 bases between. The CDR3 region is CASSLQGAVGPSEQYF. CDR3 in DNA: TGTGCCAGCAGCTTACAGGGTGCCGTAGGCCCATCCGAGCAGTACTTC.

This sequence joins TRBV5-1 and TRBJ2-2; D is ambiguous. Germline V gene sequence: CDR1 SGHRS, CDR2 YFSETQ. The CDR3 totals 13 residues. The V and J ends lost 4 bases and 1 base respectively, with 5 bases between them. The CDR3 DNA follows: TGCGCCAGCAGCGCACAGAACACCGGGGAGCTGTTTTTT. Encoded protein: CASSAQNTGELFF.

Only a few counts were recorded for this clone. CDR3 nucleotide sequence: TGCGCCAGCAGCCCCACCGACAGGGGACCTCGGGGGGTCTCACCCCTCCACTTT. It encodes CASSPTDRGPRGVSPLHF. V usage is TRBV10-1 and J usage is TRBJ1-6; 8 bases line up with TRBD1. This CDR3 is 18 amino acids long. CDR1 and CDR2 (germline): WNHNN, SYGVQD (reference sequence). The V gene end was trimmed by 6 bases and the J gene end by 10 bases; junction bases not matched to a gene: 20.

The chain recombines TRBV6-5 with TRBJ1-1, with D possibly matching TRBD1 (6 bases). The CDR3 covers 14 residues. V dropped 5 bases and J dropped 6 bases, with 16 bases sitting between them. CDR1 is MNHEY, CDR2 SVGAGI, per germline. As DNA, the CDR3 is TGTGCCAGCAGTACCTCGTTCAGGGGCCCTGAAGCTTTCTTT. Its translation: CASSTSFRGPEAFF.

The chain combines TRBV12-5 with TRBJ1-5; D is possibly TRBD1 (6 bases). Per the germline V gene, CDR1 is LGHNT and CDR2 is FRNRAP. The CDR3 runs 15 residues. V was clipped by 1 base and J by 3 bases, with 10 bases between them. CDR3 protein: CASGLAQGINQPQHF. For the CDR3, the DNA is TGTGCTAGTGGTTTGGCCCAGGGGATCAATCAGCCCCAGCATTTT.

The rearrangement joins TRBV28 to TRBJ1-2, with a weak D call TRBD1 (6 bases). The CDR3 runs to 14 residues. Germline loops: CDR1 MDHEN, CDR2 SYDVKM. V gave up 6 bases and J gave up 0 bases, with 11 bases separating them. CDR3 protein: CASRPGQTNYGYTF. The CDR3 nucleotides read TGTGCCAGCAGACCGGGACAAACTAACTATGGCTACACCTTC.

V and J are TRBV6-5 and TRBJ1-1, with D uncertain. V lost 7 bases, J lost 0 bases, and 9 bases lay in between. Germline V gene data show CDR1 as MNHEY and CDR2 as SVGAGI. The CDR3 loop spans 13 amino acids. CDR3 in amino acids: CASTLAVNTEAFF. CDR3 nucleotide sequence: TGTGCCAGCACCTTAGCAGTGAACACTGAAGCTTTCTTT.

The rearrangement uses TRBV19 and TRBJ1-4; D remains ambiguous. This CDR3 contains 17 residues. V lost 5 bases and J 8 bases, leaving 24 bases between the germline ends. Germline assignment: CDR1 LNHDA and CDR2 SQIVND (reference sequence). The CDR3 spells CASSSRQAEIKGEKLFF. CDR3 nucleotides: TGTGCCAGTAGTTCCCGCCAGGCAGAGATAAAAGGCGAAAAACTGTTTTTT. The full variable domain, completed using reference TRBV19 and TRBJ1-4, is DGGITQSPKYLFRKEGQNVTLSCEQNLNHDAMYWYRQDPGQGLRLIYYSQIVNDFQKGDIAEGYSVSREKKESFPLTVTSAQKNPTAFYLCASSSRQAEIKGEKLFFGSGTQLSVL.

The chain carries TRBV7-9 and TRBJ2-3; 8 bases are a match to TRBD1. CDR3 size: 13 residues. Germline V gene data show CDR1 as SEHNR and CDR2 as FQNEAQ (reference sequence). Trimming cost V 6 bases and J 6 bases; bases outside gene matches: 5. CDR3 sequence: CASSFHRGDTQYF. In DNA form, the CDR3 reads TGTGCCAGCAGTTTTCACAGGGGGGATACGCAGTATTTT. Using reference TRBV7-9 and TRBJ2-3 for the parts outside the CDR3, the full variable domain is DTGVSQNPRHKITKRGQNVTFRCDPISEHNRLYWYRQTLGQGPEFLTYFQNEAQLEKSRLLSDRFSAERPKGSFSTLEIQRTEQGDSAMYLCASSFHRGDTQYFGPGTRLTVL.

The V gene is TRBV19, the J gene TRBJ2-2; tentative D call: TRBD2 (6 bases). Germline V gene lookup returns CDR1 LNHDA and CDR2 SQIVND (reference sequence). This CDR3 has 12 amino acids. The V and J ends lost 3 bases and 7 bases respectively, with 6 bases between them. The CDR3 here is CASSIGGGELFF. The CDR3 DNA reads as TGTGCCAGTAGTATCGGGGGCGGGGAGCTGTTTTTT. Full variable domain (rest looked up from reference TRBV19 and TRBJ2-2): DGGITQSPKYLFRKEGQNVTLSCEQNLNHDAMYWYRQDPGQGLRLIYYSQIVNDFQKGDIAEGYSVSREKKESFPLTVTSAQKNPTAFYLCASSIGGGELFFGEGSRLTVL.

This clone appeared a single time. The chain employs TRBV10-3 and TRBJ1-6, with D tentatively TRBD1 (5 bases). V lost 8 bases and J lost 8, with 7 bases in between. The CDR3 extends over 11 amino acids. Germline-derived CDR1 and CDR2 are ENHRY and SYGVKD. CDR3 sequence (DNA): TGTGCCATCGGGGCGGATTCACCCCTCCACTTT. Translation gives CAIGADSPLHF.

The chain links TRBV28 to TRBJ2-3; tentatively, D is TRBD2 (6 bases). CDR3 size: 13 residues. The V end was cut by 7 bases, the J end by 1 base, with 9 bases between. Germline CDR1 reads MDHEN; CDR2 reads SYDVKM. The CDR3 DNA reads TGTGCCAGCAATGGCGGGGGCACAGATACGCAGTATTTT. Translating gives CASNGGGTDTQYF.

The V call is TRBV6-2 or TRBV6-3, the J call TRBJ2-7; D is unresolved. There are 13 residues in the CDR3. V was pared by 2 bases and J by 1 base, with 6 bases between. Germline assignment: CDR1 MNHEY and CDR2 SVGEGT. As DNA, the CDR3 is TGTGCCAGCAGTTACGTTCCGTCCTACGAGCAGTACTTC. This codes for CASSYVPSYEQYF.

This clone has just one count. The chain recombines TRBV28 with TRBJ2-6; D is perhaps TRBD2 (6 bases). CDR1 and CDR2 (germline): MDHEN, SYDVKM. The CDR3 covers 19 residues. Trimming pared 6 bases from V and 0 bases from J, leaving 21 bases between. The CDR3 DNA reads as TGTGCCAGCAGACCGGGACTCCCGGTGGGGATCTCTGGGGCCAACGTCCTGACTTTC. Translating gives CASRPGLPVGISGANVLTF.

This sequence joins TRBV11-2 and TRBJ2-1; 8 nucleotides line up with TRBD2. V was pared by 5 bases and J by 4 bases, with 7 bases of the junction left unmatched. The CDR3 has 15 residues. CDR1 and CDR2 from the germline V gene are SGHAT and FQNNGV. This CDR3 is CASSPRGGPYNEQFF. The CDR3 DNA reads as TGTGCCAGCAGCCCCCGGGGGGGTCCATACAATGAGCAGTTCTTC.